The 22 T cell receptor beta chains given below trace back to one sample, sequenced in a study of shared T cell receptors in the human thymus. Clones were read by immunoSEQ multiplex PCR, and TCRdb kept only the in-frame ones, dropping some. Of approximately 760,000 clones listed, over 75% are singletons. These same records also appear under a second study, on human thymus T cells.

Sequences were obtained from thymocytes. These receptors all stem from a girl under three years old with a congenital heart defect.

The chain recombines TRBV7-9 with TRBJ1-1; D remains ambiguous. The V gene lost 5 bases and the J gene lost 2 bases, with 6 bases spanning the gap. The CDR3 spans 12 residues. Germline assignment: CDR1 SEHNR and CDR2 FQNEAQ (reference sequence). The CDR3 sequence is CASSHFNTEAFF. The CDR3 DNA is TGTGCCAGCAGCCATTTTAACACTGAAGCTTTCTTT.

This clone was detected a few times. The rearrangement joins TRBV13 to TRBJ1-4, with 12 bases matching TRBD1. The CDR3 sequence is 15 residues long. From germline, CDR1 is PRHDT and CDR2 FYEKMQ (reference sequence). J was trimmed by 8 bases and V by 6 bases; bases with no gene match: 7. For the CDR3, the DNA is TGTGCCAGCAGTCCCGGGACAGGGGGCCGGGAAAAACTGTTTTTT. Its translation is CASSPGTGGREKLFF.

The rearrangement joins TRBV2 to TRBJ2-2; 11 positions agree with TRBD1. Trimming cost V 8 bases and J 10 bases; bases outside gene matches: 15. Germline CDR1 reads SNHLY; CDR2 reads FYNNEI. This CDR3 has 16 amino acids. This chain's CDR3 is CASSILDRGRVEELFF. The CDR3 nucleotides read TGTGCCAGCTCGATATTGGACAGGGGGCGCGTCGAGGAGCTGTTTTTT.

This chain uses TRBV11-2 with TRBJ2-1; 8 bases are a match to TRBD2. Per germline, CDR1 SGHAT and CDR2 FQNNGV. This CDR3 contains 17 residues. Unmatched junction bases numbered 15, after V lost 5 bases and J lost 6 bases. In nucleotides, the CDR3 is TGTGCCAGCAGCCCGAACCCCTGGCGGGGGGCACCCAATGAGCAGTTCTTC. Residues: CASSPNPWRGAPNEQFF.

This rearrangement joins TRBV5-1 to TRBJ2-7; D is possibly TRBD1 (6 bases). Trimming removed 5 bases from V and 2 bases from J, with 38 bases in between. The CDR3 has 22 residues. Germline values: CDR1 SGHRS, CDR2 YFSETQ. CDR3 amino acids: CASRIPVGTLGNITPGAYEQYF. In nucleotides, the CDR3 is TGCGCCAGCAGAATACCAGTCGGGACACTCGGAAACATCACTCCCGGAGCCTACGAGCAGTACTTC. Variable domain in full (rest from reference TRBV5-1 and TRBJ2-7): KAGVTQTPRYLIKTRGQQVTLSCSPISGHRSVSWYQQTPGQGLQFLFEYFSETQRNKGNFPGRFSGRQFSNSRSEMNVSTLELGDSALYLCASRIPVGTLGNITPGAYEQYFGPGTRLTVT.

This clone was picked up one time. J is TRBJ1-2 and V is TRBV4-2; TRBD1 might be the D (6 bases). Germline CDR1 LGHNA, CDR2 YNFKEQ. The V end lost 0 bases, the J end lost 2 bases, and 13 bases lay between the germline ends. The CDR3 contains 16 residues. Here the CDR3 DNA reads TGTGCCAGCAGCCAAGATCTGGGGGCGCTGAACTATGGCTACACCTTC. This translates into CASSQDLGALNYGYTF.

The V call is TRBV19, the J call TRBJ1-4; 8 positions agree with TRBD1. Losses at the gene ends were 10 bases for V and 4 bases for J; bases not matched to a gene: 11. This CDR3 is built from 15 residues. CDR1 LNHDA and CDR2 SQIVND come from the germline V gene (reference sequence). The CDR3 here is CATRRTGSVNEKLFF. In nucleotides, the CDR3 is TGTGCCACCCGAAGGACAGGGTCGGTTAATGAAAAACTGTTTTTT.

This sequence joins TRBV27 and TRBJ1-5; D perhaps matches TRBD1 (5 bases). CDR3 length equals 15 residues. V lost 6 bases to trimming and J lost 7 bases, with 19 bases between them. The germline V gene has CDR1 MNHEY and CDR2 SMNVEV (reference sequence). The CDR3 region has the DNA TGTGCCAGCAGCCGGGACTCTTCCCCACGGCAGCCCCAGCATTTT. As protein: CASSRDSSPRQPQHF.

The gene calls are TRBV4-1 and TRBJ2-2, with D uncertain. This CDR3 is built from 16 residues. CDR1 and CDR2 from the germline V gene are MGHRA and YSYEKL. The V end lost 4 bases, the J end lost 2 bases, and 14 bases lay between the germline ends. The CDR3 here is CASSPEWAQNTGELFF. CDR3 DNA sequence: TGCGCCAGCAGCCCCGAGTGGGCCCAAAACACCGGGGAGCTGTTTTTT.

The genes are TRBV7-7 and TRBJ2-5; 7 nucleotides align to TRBD2. Losses at the gene ends were 2 bases for V and 4 bases for J; bases not matched to a gene: 1. Germline CDR1 is SSHAT and CDR2 is FNYEAQ (reference sequence). This CDR3 region has 13 residues. The CDR3 sequence: CASSLSGGETQYF. The DNA of the CDR3 is TGTGCCAGCAGCTTATCGGGGGGAGAGACCCAGTACTTC.

The rearrangement links TRBV5-6 to TRBJ1-2, with a tentative D call TRBD1 (6 bases). Trimming pared 4 bases from V and 5 bases from J, leaving 12 bases between. Germline CDR1 SGHDT, CDR2 YYEEEE. The CDR3 runs to 13 residues. CDR3 amino acids: CASSLDRSYGYTF. In nucleotides, the CDR3 is TGTGCCAGCAGCCTCGACAGGTCTTATGGCTACACCTTC. The variable domain in full, completed from reference TRBV5-6 and TRBJ1-2, reads DAGVTQSPTHLIKTRGQQVTLRCSPKSGHDTVSWYQQALGQGPQFIFQYYEEEERQRGNFPDRFSGHQFPNYSSELNVNALLLGDSALYLCASSLDRSYGYTFGSGTRLTVV.

The gene calls are TRBV5-1 and TRBJ1-4; 11 positions match TRBD1. Losses at the gene ends were 2 bases for V and 4 bases for J; bases not matched to a gene: 7. CDR1 is SGHRS, CDR2 YFSETQ, per germline. This CDR3 spans 17 amino acids. DNA of the CDR3: TGCGCCAGCAGCTTCGGACAGGGGGCCCCGTTTAATGAAAAACTGTTTTTT. Its protein product is CASSFGQGAPFNEKLFF. The whole variable domain, remainder taken from reference TRBV5-1 and TRBJ1-4, is KAGVTQTPRYLIKTRGQQVTLSCSPISGHRSVSWYQQTPGQGLQFLFEYFSETQRNKGNFPGRFSGRQFSNSRSEMNVSTLELGDSALYLCASSFGQGAPFNEKLFFGSGTQLSVL.

This clone is a singleton in its sample. This sequence joins TRBV7-2 and TRBJ1-5, with D possibly being TRBD1 (6 bases). Germline assignment: CDR1 SGHTA and CDR2 FQGNSA. Trimming took 0 bases from V and 6 from J, leaving 21 bases between them. The CDR3 is 18 amino acids. The DNA for the CDR3 is TGTGCCAGCAGCTTAGCAAGAAAGGGACAATTCGTACGTCAGCCCCAGCATTTT. It codes for CASSLARKGQFVRQPQHF.

V usage is TRBV2 and J usage is TRBJ1-2; D gene uncertain. Germline assignment: CDR1 SNHLY and CDR2 FYNNEI. This CDR3 has 13 residues. The V gene lost 1 base and the J gene lost 6 bases, with 9 bases spanning the gap. The CDR3 nucleotides are TGTGCCAGCAGTGAAGTTGTTGAGGATGGCTACACCTTC. It translates to CASSEVVEDGYTF.

The chain carries TRBV2 and TRBJ2-1; TRBD1 aligns across 10 bases. The CDR3 length is 23 residues. The junction had 27 bases not matched to a gene; V was cut back by 7 bases and J by 0 bases. Germline CDR1 and CDR2: SNHLY and FYNNEI. CDR3 coding DNA: TGTGCCAGCATTAGGGACAGGGGAAAAATCAGGAAAGCCGCACCTTCCTCCTACAATGAGCAGTTCTTC. It translates to CASIRDRGKIRKAAPSSYNEQFF.

The chain links TRBV7-4 to TRBJ2-2; the D gene is possibly TRBD2 (5 bases). Germline V gives CDR1 SGHVT, CDR2 SQSDAQ. This CDR3 is 12 amino acids long. V was shortened by 6 bases and J by 6 bases, with 8 bases between the two germline ends. The chain's CDR3 is CASRRVSGELFF. The CDR3 DNA reads TGTGCCAGCAGGAGGGTGTCCGGGGAGCTGTTTTTT.

This chain joins TRBV5-1 and TRBJ2-7; D not certain. The V end was cut by 9 bases, the J end by 3 bases, with 10 bases between. There are 11 residues in the CDR3. Germline CDR1 reads SGHRS; CDR2 reads YFSETQ. The CDR3 spells CATDSLYEQYF. DNA for the CDR3: TGCGCCACCGACTCCCTCTACGAGCAGTACTTC.

This rearrangement joins TRBV29-1 to TRBJ1-2; perhaps TRBD1 as D (5 bases). The V end lost 6 bases, the J end lost 3 bases, and 17 bases lay between the germline ends. This CDR3 contains 14 residues. Germline assignment: CDR1 SQVTM and CDR2 ANQGSEA. The CDR3 loop is CSVAIDRPYYGYTF. CDR3 in DNA: TGCAGCGTCGCTATAGACAGACCCTACTATGGCTACACCTTC.

V usage is TRBV14 and J usage is TRBJ1-1; perhaps TRBD1 as D (6 bases). The CDR3 covers 16 residues. Deletions cut 0 bases from V and 9 bases from J, with 20 bases between. Germline assignment: CDR1 SGHDN and CDR2 FVKESK. CDR3 sequence: CASSQEVGEGGKKAFF. In DNA form, the CDR3 reads TGTGCCAGCAGCCAAGAAGTTGGGGAGGGGGGGAAAAAAGCTTTCTTT.

The chain couples TRBV19 to TRBJ1-5; TRBD1 agrees at 7 bases. Germline assignment: CDR1 LNHDA and CDR2 SQIVND (reference sequence). CDR3 length: 13 residues. The J segment lost 7 bases and the V segment lost 10 bases, leaving 10 bases of the junction unmatched. Here the CDR3 DNA reads TGTGCCACTACCGGGACAGTAGGGCAGCCCCAGCATTTT. It encodes CATTGTVGQPQHF.

The chain recombines TRBV14 with TRBJ1-6; the D gene is possibly TRBD1 (6 bases). Trimming removed 2 bases at V and 7 bases at J, with 18 bases between. This CDR3 has 17 amino acids. Germline V CDR1 and CDR2: SGHDN, FVKESK. DNA of the CDR3: TGTGCCAGCAGCCAAATTGGAAACAGGGATAGCAATTCACCCCTCCACTTT. It translates to CASSQIGNRDSNSPLHF.

This chain connects TRBV28 to TRBJ1-2; 7 bases align to TRBD1. CDR3 size: 16 residues. The V gene's germline CDR1 is MDHEN and CDR2 SYDVKM. V trimming: 5 bases; J trimming: 2 bases; junction bases outside the gene matches: 11. The CDR3 coding sequence is TGTGCCAGCAGTCCCGACAGGGTGGCTGCCAACTATGGCTACACCTTC. It specifies CASSPDRVAANYGYTF.